A selection of T cell receptor beta chains follows, all from one sample in a study of blood T cell repertoires in COVID-19. Measured with immunoSEQ multiplex PCR; TCRdb has only the in-frame clones, and not every one. The data contain about 180,000 clones, 82% of them singletons. The source material was PBMCs or T cells enriched from blood (not recorded which). Source of these receptors: a man aged 55 to 70 who had recovered from COVID-19. CDR3s include the opening cysteine and the closing phenylalanine or tryptophan. The D gene is left open where the match is weak. Not every row has a clone size; where given, it reads once, few, many or a size class.

abundance,j_gene,v_gene,d_gene,CDR3nt,CDR3aa
NA,TRBJ2-7,TRBV15,NA,TGTGCCACCAGCAGAGATGCGGGCTACGAGCAGTACTTC,CATSRDAGYEQYF
NA,TRBJ1-1,TRBV18,NA,TGTGCCAGCTCACAATCAAAGAACACTGAAGCTTTCTTT,CASSQSKNTEAFF
NA,TRBJ1-2,TRBV7-2,NA,TGTGCCAGCAGCTCCCCAAGGGGGACGGGTAACTATGGCTACACCTTC,CASSSPRGTGNYGYTF
NA,TRBJ1-1,TRBV7-9,TRBD1,TGTGCCAGCACCCCGGGGACAGGGGTGAACACTGAAGCTTTCTTT,CASTPGTGVNTEAFF
NA,TRBJ1-3,TRBV5-6,TRBD1,TGTGCCAGCAGCTTGTCAAGGACAGGGGTTCCGAACACCATATATTTT,CASSLSRTGVPNTIYF
once,TRBJ1-1,TRBV7-3,NA,TGTGCCAGCAGCTTATTAGGCCGGGGGAACACTGAAGCTTTCTTT,CASSLLGRGNTEAFF
once,TRBJ2-5,TRBV7-7,TRBD2,TGTGCTAGCAGCTCGACTAGCGCCAGGGGTGAGACCCAGTACTTC,CASSSTSARGETQYF
NA,TRBJ1-6,TRBV2,TRBD1,TGTGCCAGCCGGGACAGGGAGGCTTATAATTCACCCCTCCACTTT,CASRDREAYNSPLHF
NA,TRBJ2-1,TRBV11-3,TRBD2,TGTGCCAGCAGCTTGGGAGGACTAGCGTTCAATGAGCAGTTCTTC,CASSLGGLAFNEQFF
NA,TRBJ2-7,TRBV3-1/TRBV3-2,TRBD2,TGTGCCAGCAGCCGCGGGACTAGCGGGAGCTACTACGAGCAGTACTTC,CASSRGTSGSYYEQYF
few,TRBJ1-5,TRBV28,NA,TGTGCCAGCAGTTCCAAGGATGGGCTCAATCAGCCCCAGCATTTT,CASSSKDGLNQPQHF
NA,TRBJ2-2,TRBV4-1,NA,TGCGCCAGCAGCCAAGATGGGGGGTACAGGGGCACCGGGGAGCTGTTTTTT,CASSQDGGYRGTGELFF
few,TRBJ2-1,TRBV5-6,TRBD1,TGTGCCAGCAGCCCGGGACCAGGGACAGCCGAGCAGTTCTTC,CASSPGPGTAEQFF
NA,TRBJ1-4,TRBV28,TRBD1,TGTGCCAGCAGTTCCAGGGGGCGCCTTGAAAAACTGTTTTTT,CASSSRGRLEKLFF
NA,TRBJ2-1,TRBV28,TRBD2,TGTGCCAGCAGTGACATTAGCGGGAGGAGGGATGAGCAGTTCTTC,CASSDISGRRDEQFF
NA,TRBJ2-7,TRBV19,TRBD2,TGTGCCAGTAGGAGAGCGGGACTAAGCTCCTACGAGCAGTACTTC,CASRRAGLSSYEQYF
once,TRBJ1-4,TRBV6-5,NA,TGTGCCAGCAGTTACTCGGACCGGGGTGAAAAACTGTTTTTT,CASSYSDRGEKLFF
NA,TRBJ2-5,TRBV9,NA,TGTGCCAGCAGCGTAGCAGGGGGGACGTACCAAGAGACCCAGTACTTC,CASSVAGGTYQETQYF
NA,TRBJ1-4,TRBV5-5,NA,TGTGCCAGCAGCCCCTCACCCGGAGTCCATGAAAAACTGTTTTTT,CASSPSPGVHEKLFF
NA,TRBJ1-5,TRBV7-9,NA,TGTGCCAGCAGCCAGGGAGGGTACGGGCAGCCCCAGCATTTT,CASSQGGYGQPQHF
NA,TRBJ2-3,TRBV5-1,NA,TGCGCCAGCAGCCTACTTGGGCACAGTAACACAGATACGCAGTATTTT,CASSLLGHSNTDTQYF
NA,TRBJ1-2,TRBV10-3,TRBD1,TGTGCCATCAGTGAGGGCGACAGGGCGAACTATGGCTACACCTTC,CAISEGDRANYGYTF
NA,TRBJ1-6,TRBV6-5,TRBD1,TGTGCCAGCAAGGTTGGGGGACAGGGGAATTCACCCCTCCACTTT,CASKVGGQGNSPLHF
NA,TRBJ2-3,TRBV9,NA,TGTGCCAGCAGCGTAGGCTGGGGCAGCACAGATACGCAGTATTTT,CASSVGWGSTDTQYF
NA,TRBJ2-5,TRBV30,NA,TGTGCCTGGAGTGCCAGGGCAGGGTGGCAAGAGACCCAGTACTTC,CAWSARAGWQETQYF
NA,TRBJ1-2,TRBV12-3/TRBV12-4,TRBD1,TGTGCCAGCAGTCCCGACAGGGGGAATGGCTACACCTTC,CASSPDRGNGYTF
NA,TRBJ1-2,TRBV3-1/TRBV3-2,NA,TGTGCCAGCAGCCAACAACAGACGGCCGGCTACACCTTC,CASSQQQTAGYTF
NA,TRBJ2-1,TRBV28,NA,TGTGCCAGCAGTTTGACTGGCCCTGAGTTCTTC,CASSLTGPEFF
NA,TRBJ1-3,TRBV3-1/TRBV3-2,TRBD1,TGTGCCAGCAGCCAAGTAATCAGGGGGCGTCGGGGGGACACCATATATTTT,CASSQVIRGRRGDTIYF
NA,TRBJ2-2,TRBV5-4,TRBD2,TGTGCCAGCAGCTTGGGGACTAGGAACACCGGGGAGCTGTTTTTT,CASSLGTRNTGELFF
NA,TRBJ1-2,TRBV12-3/TRBV12-4,NA,TGTGCCAGCAGTCCGGACTGGGGCTATGGCTACACCTTC,CASSPDWGYGYTF
NA,TRBJ1-1,TRBV11-3,NA,TGTGCCAGCAGCTTAGGCGGCCAGAGGAACACTGAAGCTTTCTTT,CASSLGGQRNTEAFF
NA,TRBJ2-5,TRBV5-5,TRBD2,TGTGCCAGCAGCTTGGTCCCAATTAGCGGGGGGCCTCAAGAGACCCAGTACTTC,CASSLVPISGGPQETQYF
NA,TRBJ2-4,TRBV19,TRBD1,TGTGCCAGTAGTTACACCGGGACAGGAGAGCACATTCAGTACTTC,CASSYTGTGEHIQYF
NA,TRBJ2-5,TRBV9,TRBD1,TGTGCCAGCAGCTCTCAAGTGGGGACAGGGAAGCGATGGAGGACCCAGTACTTC,CASSSQVGTGKRWRTQYF
NA,TRBJ2-1,TRBV11-3,TRBD1,TGTGCCAGCAGCTTGGCCAGCCAGGGGGCGGATGAGCAGTTCTTC,CASSLASQGADEQFF
NA,TRBJ2-1,TRBV27,NA,TGTGCCAGCAGTTTATTCGGAGGGCCCGGGGAGCAGTTCTTC,CASSLFGGPGEQFF
few,TRBJ2-3,TRBV2,NA,TGTGCCAGCAACGAGAGAGGTAGCACAGATACGCAGTATTTT,CASNERGSTDTQYF
NA,TRBJ2-7,TRBV7-3,TRBD1,TGTGCCAGCAGCCCTTGGGGGACAGGGCTCTACGAGCAGTACTTC,CASSPWGTGLYEQYF
NA,TRBJ1-6,TRBV3-1/TRBV3-2,NA,TGTGCCAGCAGCCAGGAGAGCTCACCCCTCCACTTT,CASSQESSPLHF
NA,TRBJ2-1,TRBV9,TRBD2,TGTGCCAGCAGCTCGACTAGCAGACCCGAGTCTGAGCAGTTCTTC,CASSSTSRPESEQFF
once,TRBJ2-7,TRBV19,TRBD1,TGTGCCAGTAGTACGGGACAGATTCGAGGCGAGCAGTACTTC,CASSTGQIRGEQYF
NA,TRBJ1-6,TRBV5-6,TRBD1,TGTGCCAGCAGCTTCGACCCGGGACAGGCCTATTCACCCCTCCACTTT,CASSFDPGQAYSPLHF
NA,TRBJ2-3,TRBV19,NA,TGTGCCAGTAATCCGGGGGGCATCACAGATACGCAGTATTTT,CASNPGGITDTQYF
few,TRBJ2-1,TRBV7-6,NA,TGTGCCAGCAGCTCCTTGGGTAGCGGCAATTACAATGAGCAGTTCTTC,CASSSLGSGNYNEQFF
few,TRBJ1-2,TRBV28,NA,TGTGCCAGCACTAAGGGGAACTATGGCTACACCTTC,CASTKGNYGYTF
once,TRBJ1-6,TRBV18,NA,TGTGCCAGCTCACCCACTGCTGCCCTGAATTCACCCCTCCACTTT,CASSPTAALNSPLHF
NA,TRBJ2-2,TRBV7-8,NA,TGTGCCAGCAGCTTCGGAGGCGGGGAGCTGTTTTTT,CASSFGGGELFF
NA,TRBJ2-3,TRBV6-4,NA,TGTGCCAGCAGTGCGGACAGAGAGACAGATACGCAGTATTTT,CASSADRETDTQYF
NA,TRBJ1-2,TRBV2,NA,TGTGCCAGCAGTGAGACCCGACCGGGTGGCTACACCTTC,CASSETRPGGYTF
NA,TRBJ1-5,TRBV2,NA,TGTGCCAGCAGCTGGGCTGGGGCAGGGAATCAGCCCCAGCATTTT,CASSWAGAGNQPQHF
once,TRBJ2-3,TRBV18,NA,TGTGCCAGCTCACCTCTTGCGGGGGCTCCAGATACGCAGTATTTT,CASSPLAGAPDTQYF